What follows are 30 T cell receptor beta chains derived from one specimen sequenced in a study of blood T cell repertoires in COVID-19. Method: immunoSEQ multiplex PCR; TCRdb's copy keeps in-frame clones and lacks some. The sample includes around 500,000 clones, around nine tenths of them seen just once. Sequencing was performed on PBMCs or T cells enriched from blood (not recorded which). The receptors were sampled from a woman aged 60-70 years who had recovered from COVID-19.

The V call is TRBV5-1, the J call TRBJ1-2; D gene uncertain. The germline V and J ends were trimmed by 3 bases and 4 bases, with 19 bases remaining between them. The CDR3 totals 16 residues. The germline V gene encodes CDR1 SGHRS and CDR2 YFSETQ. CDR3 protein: CASSSPGSEGSYGYTF. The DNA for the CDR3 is TGCGCCAGCAGCTCCCCTGGTAGCGAAGGAAGCTATGGCTACACCTTC.

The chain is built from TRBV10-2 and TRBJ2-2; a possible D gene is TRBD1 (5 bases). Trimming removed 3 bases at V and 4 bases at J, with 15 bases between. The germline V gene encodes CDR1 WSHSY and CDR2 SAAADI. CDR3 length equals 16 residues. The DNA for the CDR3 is TGCGCCAGCAGTGACCAGTGGGGCTCGGGCACCGGGGAGCTGTTTTTT. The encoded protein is CASSDQWGSGTGELFF.

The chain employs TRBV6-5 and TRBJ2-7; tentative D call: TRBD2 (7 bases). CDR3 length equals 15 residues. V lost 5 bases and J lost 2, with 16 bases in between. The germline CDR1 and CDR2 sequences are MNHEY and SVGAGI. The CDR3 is CASSPLGGATYEQYV. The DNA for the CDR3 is TGTGCCAGCAGTCCCCTGGGGGGGGCCACCTACGAGCAGTACGTC.

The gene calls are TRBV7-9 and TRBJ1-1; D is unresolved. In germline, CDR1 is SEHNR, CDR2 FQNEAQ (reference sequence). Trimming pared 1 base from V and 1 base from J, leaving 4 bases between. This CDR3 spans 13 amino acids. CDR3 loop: CASSLVQNTEAFF. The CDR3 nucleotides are TGTGCCAGCAGCTTAGTACAGAACACTGAAGCTTTCTTT.

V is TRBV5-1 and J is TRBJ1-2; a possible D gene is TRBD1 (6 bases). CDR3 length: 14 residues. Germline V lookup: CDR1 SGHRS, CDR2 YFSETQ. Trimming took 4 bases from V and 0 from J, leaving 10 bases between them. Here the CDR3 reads CASSQQGPNYGYTF. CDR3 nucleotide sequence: TGCGCCAGCAGCCAACAGGGCCCTAACTATGGCTACACCTTC.

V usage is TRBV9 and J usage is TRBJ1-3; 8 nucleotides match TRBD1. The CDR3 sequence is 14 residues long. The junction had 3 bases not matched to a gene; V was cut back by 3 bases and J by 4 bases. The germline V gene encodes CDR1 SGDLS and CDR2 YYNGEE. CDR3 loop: CASSGTGRGNTIYF. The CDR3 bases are TGTGCCAGCAGCGGGACAGGGCGAGGAAACACCATATATTTT. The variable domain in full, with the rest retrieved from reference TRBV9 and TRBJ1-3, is DSGVTQTPKHLITATGQRVTLRCSPRSGDLSVYWYQQSLDQGLQFLIQYYNGEERAKGNILERFSAQQFPDLHSELNLSSLELGDSALYFCASSGTGRGNTIYFGEGSWLTVV.

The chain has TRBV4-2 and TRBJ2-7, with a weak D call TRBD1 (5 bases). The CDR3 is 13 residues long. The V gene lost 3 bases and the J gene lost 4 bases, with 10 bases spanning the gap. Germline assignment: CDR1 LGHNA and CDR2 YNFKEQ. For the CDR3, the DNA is TGTGCCAGCAGCCAGGGAACAGGTTACGAGCAGTACGTC. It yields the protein CASSQGTGYEQYV.

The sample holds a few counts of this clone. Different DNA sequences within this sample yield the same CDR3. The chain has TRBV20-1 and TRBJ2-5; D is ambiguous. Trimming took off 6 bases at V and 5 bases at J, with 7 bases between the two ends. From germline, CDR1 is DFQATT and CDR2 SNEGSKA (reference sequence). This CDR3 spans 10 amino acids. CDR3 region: CSAGRETQYF. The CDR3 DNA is TGCAGTGCGGGCCGGGAGACCCAGTACTTC.

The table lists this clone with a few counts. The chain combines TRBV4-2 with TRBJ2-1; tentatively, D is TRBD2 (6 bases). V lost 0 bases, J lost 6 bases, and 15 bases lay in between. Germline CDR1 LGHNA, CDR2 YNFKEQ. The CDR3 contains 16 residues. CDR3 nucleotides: TGTGCCAGCAGCCAAGATGGGGGACTCGGGAGCAATGAGCAGTTCTTC. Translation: CASSQDGGLGSNEQFF.

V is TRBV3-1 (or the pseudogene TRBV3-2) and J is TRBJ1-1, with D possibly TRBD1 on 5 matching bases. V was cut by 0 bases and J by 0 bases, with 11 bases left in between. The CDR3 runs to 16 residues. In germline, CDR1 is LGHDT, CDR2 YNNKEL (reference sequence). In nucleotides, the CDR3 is TGTGCCAGCAGCCAAGACCGGGGGGTAATGAACACTGAAGCTTTCTTT. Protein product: CASSQDRGVMNTEAFF.

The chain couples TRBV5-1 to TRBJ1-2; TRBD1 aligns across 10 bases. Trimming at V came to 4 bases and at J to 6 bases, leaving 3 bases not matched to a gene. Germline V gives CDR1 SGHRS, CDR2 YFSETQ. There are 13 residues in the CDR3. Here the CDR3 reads CASSAGTGDGYTF. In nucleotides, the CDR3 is TGCGCCAGCAGCGCCGGGACAGGGGATGGCTACACCTTC.

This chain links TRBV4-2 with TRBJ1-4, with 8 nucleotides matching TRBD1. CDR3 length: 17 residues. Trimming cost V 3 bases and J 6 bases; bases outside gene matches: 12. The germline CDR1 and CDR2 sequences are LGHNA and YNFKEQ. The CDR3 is CASSQASPRGRHEKLFF. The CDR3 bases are TGTGCCAGCAGCCAGGCCTCCCCCAGGGGGCGCCATGAAAAACTGTTTTTT.

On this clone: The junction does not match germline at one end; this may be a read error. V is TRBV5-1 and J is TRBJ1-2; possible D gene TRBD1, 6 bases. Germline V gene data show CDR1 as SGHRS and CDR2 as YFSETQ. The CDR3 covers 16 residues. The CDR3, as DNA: TGCGCCAGCAGATTGGTGGCAGGGGAGTTTGACTATGGCTACACCTTC. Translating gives CASRLVAGEFDYGYTF.

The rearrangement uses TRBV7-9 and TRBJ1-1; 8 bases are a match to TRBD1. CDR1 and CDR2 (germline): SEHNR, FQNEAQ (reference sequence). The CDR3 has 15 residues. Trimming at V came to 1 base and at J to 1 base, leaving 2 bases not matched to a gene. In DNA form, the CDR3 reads TGTGCCAGCAGCTTAGGGGGGACAGGGAACACTGAAGCTTTCTTT. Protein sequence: CASSLGGTGNTEAFF.

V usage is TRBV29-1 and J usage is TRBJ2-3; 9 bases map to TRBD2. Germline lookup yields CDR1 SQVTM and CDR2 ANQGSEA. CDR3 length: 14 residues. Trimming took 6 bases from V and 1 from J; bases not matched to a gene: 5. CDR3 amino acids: CSVPERGGTDTQYF. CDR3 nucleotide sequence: TGCAGCGTGCCGGAGCGGGGGGGCACAGATACGCAGTATTTT.

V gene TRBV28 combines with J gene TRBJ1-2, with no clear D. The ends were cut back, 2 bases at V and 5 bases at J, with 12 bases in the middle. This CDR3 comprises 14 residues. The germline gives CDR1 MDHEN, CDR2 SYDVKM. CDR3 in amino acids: CASSLIQEMYGYTF. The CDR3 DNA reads TGTGCCAGCAGTTTAATTCAGGAAATGTATGGCTACACCTTC.

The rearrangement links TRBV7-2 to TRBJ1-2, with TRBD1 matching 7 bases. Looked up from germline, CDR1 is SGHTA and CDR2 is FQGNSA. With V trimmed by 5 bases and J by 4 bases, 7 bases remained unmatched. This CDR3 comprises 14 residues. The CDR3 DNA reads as TGTGCCAGCAGCCCCTCGGGACAGCTCTATGGCTACACCTTC. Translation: CASSPSGQLYGYTF.

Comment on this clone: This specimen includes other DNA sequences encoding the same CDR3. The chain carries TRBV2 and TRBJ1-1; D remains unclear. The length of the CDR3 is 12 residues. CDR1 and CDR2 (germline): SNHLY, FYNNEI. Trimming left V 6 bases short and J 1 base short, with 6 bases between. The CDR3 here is CASSPGNTEAFF. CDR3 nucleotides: TGTGCCAGCAGCCCGGGGAACACTGAAGCTTTCTTT.

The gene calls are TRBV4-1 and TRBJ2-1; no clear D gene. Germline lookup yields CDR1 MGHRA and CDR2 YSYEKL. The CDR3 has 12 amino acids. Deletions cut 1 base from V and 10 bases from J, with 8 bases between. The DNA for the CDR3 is TGCGCCAGCAGCCAAGGTTGGGCCGAGCAGTTCTTC. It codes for CASSQGWAEQFF.

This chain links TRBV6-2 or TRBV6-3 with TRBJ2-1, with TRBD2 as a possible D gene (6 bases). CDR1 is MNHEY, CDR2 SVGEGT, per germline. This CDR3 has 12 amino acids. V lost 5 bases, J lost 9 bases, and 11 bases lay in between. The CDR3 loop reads CASSRPGGEQFF. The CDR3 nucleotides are TGTGCCAGCAGTCGGCCCGGGGGTGAGCAGTTCTTC.

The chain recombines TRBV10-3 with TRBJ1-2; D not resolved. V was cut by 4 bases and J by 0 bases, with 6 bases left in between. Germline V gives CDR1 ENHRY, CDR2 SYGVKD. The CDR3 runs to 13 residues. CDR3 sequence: CAISGTANYGYTF. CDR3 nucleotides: TGTGCCATCAGTGGCACAGCTAACTATGGCTACACCTTC.

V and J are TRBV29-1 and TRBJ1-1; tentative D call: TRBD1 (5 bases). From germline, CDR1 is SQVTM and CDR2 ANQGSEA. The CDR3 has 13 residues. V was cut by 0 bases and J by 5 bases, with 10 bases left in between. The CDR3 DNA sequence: TGCAGCGTTGAAGACAGGGCGGGGACTGAAGCTTTCTTT. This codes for CSVEDRAGTEAFF.

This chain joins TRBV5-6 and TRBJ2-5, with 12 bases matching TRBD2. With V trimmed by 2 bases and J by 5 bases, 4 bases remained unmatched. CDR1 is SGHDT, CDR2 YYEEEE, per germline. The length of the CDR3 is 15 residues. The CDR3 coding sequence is TGTGCCAGCAGCTTACGGCTAGCGGGAGGGGAGACCCAGTACTTC. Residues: CASSLRLAGGETQYF.

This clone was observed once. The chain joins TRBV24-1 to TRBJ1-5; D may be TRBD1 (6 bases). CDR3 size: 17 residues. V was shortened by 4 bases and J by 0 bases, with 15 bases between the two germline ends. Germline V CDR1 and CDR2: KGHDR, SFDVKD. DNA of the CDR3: TGTGCCACCAGTGACCCTAGGACAGAAGATAGCAATCAGCCCCAGCATTTT. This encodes CATSDPRTEDSNQPQHF.

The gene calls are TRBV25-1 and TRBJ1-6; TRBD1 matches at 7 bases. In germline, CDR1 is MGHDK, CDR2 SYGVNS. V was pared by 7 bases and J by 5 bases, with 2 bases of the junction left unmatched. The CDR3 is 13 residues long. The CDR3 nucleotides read TGTGCCAGCATTGACAGGGATAATTCACCCCTCCACTTT. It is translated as CASIDRDNSPLHF.

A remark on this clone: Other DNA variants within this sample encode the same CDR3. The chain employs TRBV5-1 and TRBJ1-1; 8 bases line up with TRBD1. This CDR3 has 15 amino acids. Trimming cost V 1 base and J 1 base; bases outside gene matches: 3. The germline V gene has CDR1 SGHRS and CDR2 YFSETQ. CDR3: CASSLQGAGNTEAFF. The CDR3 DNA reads TGCGCCAGCAGCTTGCAGGGGGCAGGGAACACTGAAGCTTTCTTT.

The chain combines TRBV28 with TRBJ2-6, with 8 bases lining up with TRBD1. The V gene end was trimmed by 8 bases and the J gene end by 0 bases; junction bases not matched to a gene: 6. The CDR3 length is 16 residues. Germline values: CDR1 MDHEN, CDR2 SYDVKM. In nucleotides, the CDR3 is TGTGCCAGCGGTAGTACAGGGGGCTCTGGGGCCAACGTCCTGACTTTC. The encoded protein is CASGSTGGSGANVLTF.

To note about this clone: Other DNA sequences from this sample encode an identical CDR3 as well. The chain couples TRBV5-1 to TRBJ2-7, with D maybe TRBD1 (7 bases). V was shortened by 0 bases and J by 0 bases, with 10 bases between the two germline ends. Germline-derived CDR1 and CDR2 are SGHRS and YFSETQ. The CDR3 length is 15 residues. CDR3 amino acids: CASSLGGTDSYEQYF. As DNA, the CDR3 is TGCGCCAGCAGCTTGGGCGGGACAGACTCCTACGAGCAGTACTTC.

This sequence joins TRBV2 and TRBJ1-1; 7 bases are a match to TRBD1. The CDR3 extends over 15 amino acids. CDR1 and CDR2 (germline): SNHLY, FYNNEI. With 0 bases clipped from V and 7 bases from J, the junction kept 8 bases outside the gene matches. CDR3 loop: CASSEAGTVGLEAFF. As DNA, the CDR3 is TGTGCCAGCAGTGAAGCGGGGACAGTGGGGCTTGAAGCTTTCTTT.

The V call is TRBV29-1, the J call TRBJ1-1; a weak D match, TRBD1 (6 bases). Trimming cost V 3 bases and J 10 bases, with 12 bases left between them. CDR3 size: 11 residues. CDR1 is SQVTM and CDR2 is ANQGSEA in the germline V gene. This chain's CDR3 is CSVEPGVGAFF. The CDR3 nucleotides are TGCAGCGTTGAGCCAGGGGTGGGAGCTTTCTTT.